This T cell receptor beta chain was recovered during a study of CD8+ T cells in alopecia areata. Trimming at V came to 6 bases and at J to 4 bases, leaving 1 base not matched to a gene. The CDR3 spans 13 residues. Germline V gene lookup returns CDR1 SNHLY and CDR2 FYNNEI. RNA extraction and reverse transcription yielded cDNA as sequencing template. This table comes from immunoSEQ multiplex PCR, and its TCRdb copy is limited to in-frame clones, with some not included. The repertoire consists of 200,000 to 250,000 clones, with roughly two fifths occurring once and the leading ten covering 0.48%. The treatment is: oral pan-JAK inhibitor, 5-10 mg twice daily. As part of sample collection, lesional scalp punch biopsies and peripheral blood were taken from alopecia areata patients. Cell sorting on a FACSAria was used to separate CD4+ and CD8+ T cells from the PBMCs.

The source material was CD4+ T cells sorted from blood, sampled at approximately week 30, from a patient treated with tofacitinib. V usage is TRBV2 and J usage is TRBJ2-4; 9 bases map to TRBD1. This sequence originates from a human donor with alopecia areata. CDR3 sequence: CASRGTGKNIQYF. The CDR3 DNA reads as TGTGCCAGCAGGGGGACAGGGAAAAACATTCAGTACTTC.